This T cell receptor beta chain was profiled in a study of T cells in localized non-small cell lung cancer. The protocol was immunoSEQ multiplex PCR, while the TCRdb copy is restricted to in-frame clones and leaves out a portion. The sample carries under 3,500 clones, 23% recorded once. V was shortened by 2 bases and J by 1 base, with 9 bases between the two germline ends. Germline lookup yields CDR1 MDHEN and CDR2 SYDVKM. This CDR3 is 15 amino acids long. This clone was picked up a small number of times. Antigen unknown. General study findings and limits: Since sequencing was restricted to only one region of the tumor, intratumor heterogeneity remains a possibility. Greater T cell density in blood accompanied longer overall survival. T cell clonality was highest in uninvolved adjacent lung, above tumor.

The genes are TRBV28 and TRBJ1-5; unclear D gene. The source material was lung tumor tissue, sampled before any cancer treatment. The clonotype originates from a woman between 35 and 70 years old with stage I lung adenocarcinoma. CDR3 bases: TGTGCCAGCAGTTTACCATTCGGCAGCAATCAGCCCCAGCATTTT. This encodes CASSLPFGSNQPQHF.